This TCR beta chain was retrieved from a study of cytomegalovirus exposure and HLA in healthy donors. In the study overall: The 90 to 150 validation repertoires matched the roughly 650 first-cohort repertoires in platform, a later analysis reported. Findings and limits, study-wide: Overall, about 160 TCR beta chains were annotated as cytomegalovirus-associated.

Separation from the roughly 670-subject first cohort characterized the roughly 120-subject validation cohort, to which the donors belonged. The sample holds one count of this clone. What it binds is unknown. The CDR3 has 13 residues. Germline loops: CDR1 MNHNY, CDR2 SVGAGI (reference sequence). Trimming shortened V by 6 bases and J by 1 base, and 9 bases separated the two germline ends. Here immunoSEQ multiplex PCR was the method, and the copy in TCRdb shows in-frame clones only, minus some. The data hold more than 65,000 clones, with roughly 96% observed a single time. Sequencing was done on a sample of PBMCs. V and J are TRBV6-6 and TRBJ1-1; D is possibly TRBD1 (5 bases). This TCR was recovered from a young woman in good health and CMV-seronegative. CDR3 region: CASSSTGNTEAFF. The CDR3 DNA sequence: TGTGCCAGCAGCTCAACAGGGAACACTGAAGCTTTCTTT.